The subject of this entry is one T cell receptor (beta chain). Its cognate antigen is unknown. The repertoire was sequenced with immunoSEQ multiplex PCR; TCRdb's copy has only in-frame clones and lacks some. The sample shows more than 45,000 clones, about 91% of them seen only once. The sample originates from a study of cytomegalovirus exposure and HLA in healthy donors. Study results and caveats: Specificity for CMV antigens was confirmed in vitro for three of the CMV-associated chains. Reported performance of the classifier showed diagnosis of cytomegalovirus status with high specificity and sensitivity.

This CDR3 contains 15 residues. Trimming took 10 bases from V and 4 from J; bases not matched to a gene: 4. Germline V gene lookup returns CDR1 SGHTA and CDR2 FQGNSA. The sequencing sample was made of PBMCs. The TCR sequence derives from a woman in her 30s in good health and CMV-seronegative. The V call is TRBV7-2, the J call TRBJ2-2, with 15 bases fitting TRBD2. The CDR3 bases are TGTGCCACGGGACTAGCGGGAGGAGGCACCGGGGAGCTGTTTTTT. It encodes CATGLAGGGTGELFF.